The entry below gives a single T cell receptor beta chain sequence along with its context. This sample was taken from a study of blood T cell repertoires in COVID-19. Overall study context: Acute and convalescent COVID-19 samples came from the United States, Italy and Spain.

The V gene end was trimmed by 4 bases and the J gene end by 5 bases; junction bases not matched to a gene: 7. The CDR3 has 15 residues. The germline V gene encodes CDR1 SGDLS and CDR2 YYNGEE. As handled by the study authors: Amplification of reference gene primers provided the estimated nucleated cell counts. Sequencing used immunoSEQ multiplex PCR; TCRdb keeps in-frame clones, though not all of them. The V and J calls and clone size come from that table; D and trimming were worked out from the DNA. Of roughly 230,000 clones in the sample, roughly 87% were seen once. Sequenced: peripheral blood. The sequence was collected from a human donor in a cohort sampled during active COVID-19. This rearrangement joins TRBV9 to TRBJ2-1; 9 bases are a match to TRBD1. Written as DNA, the CDR3 is TGTGCCAGCAGCCCCAGGACAGGGGATAACAATGAGCAGTTCTTC. Translation gives CASSPRTGDNNEQFF.